Following are 31 T cell receptor beta chains from one sample sequenced in a study of cytotoxic CD8 clonotypes in ibrutinib-treated CLL. Libraries were prepared by immunoSEQ multiplex PCR; TCRdb keeps only in-frame clonotypes and omits some of them. The sample includes some 150,000 clones, about 75% of them seen just once. Sample: PBMCs, taken after 24 months of ibrutinib treatment. Receptor source: a human donor with chronic lymphocytic leukemia.

This clone was picked up one time. V gene TRBV6-5 combines with J gene TRBJ2-7; the D gene is possibly TRBD1 (5 bases). Trimming stripped 10 bases from V and 2 bases from J, with 15 bases between. The CDR3 is 13 amino acids. Germline values: CDR1 MNHEY, CDR2 SVGAGI. CDR3 nucleotides: TGTGCCACCGGGTGGCAGGGCACCTACGAGCAGTACTTC. Translation gives CATGWQGTYEQYF.

This chain joins TRBV19 and TRBJ1-6, with 8 nucleotides matching TRBD1. This CDR3 is 13 amino acids long. Germline CDR1 is LNHDA and CDR2 is SQIVND (reference sequence). V gave up 6 bases and J gave up 11 bases; unmatched junction bases: 6. The CDR3 loop reads CASSGTGGAPLHF. The CDR3 DNA follows: TGTGCCAGTAGCGGGACAGGCGGCGCACCCCTCCACTTT.

This clone appeared a few times. The CDR3 protein is CASSGGPGPFYEQYF. CDR3 in DNA: TGTGCCAGCAGCGGAGGCCCCGGGCCCTTCTACGAGCAGTACTTC. V and J are TRBV11-2 and TRBJ2-7, with D perhaps matching TRBD2 (5 bases). The germline V gene encodes CDR1 SGHAT and CDR2 FQNNGV. Trimming cost V 5 bases and J 3 bases, with 17 bases left between them. This CDR3 contains 15 residues.

This chain joins TRBV2 and TRBJ2-4, with 10 positions matching TRBD2. With V trimmed by 2 bases and J by 1 base, 11 bases remained unmatched. The germline V gene encodes CDR1 SNHLY and CDR2 FYNNEI. CDR3 length: 19 amino acids. CDR3: CASSERASGGGWAKNIQYF. The CDR3 nucleotides read TGTGCCAGCAGTGAAAGGGCTAGCGGGGGAGGCTGGGCCAAAAACATTCAGTACTTC.

This chain joins TRBV5-1 and TRBJ1-1; TRBD1 is a possible D gene (6 bases). CDR1 SGHRS and CDR2 YFSETQ come from the germline V gene. V gave up 4 bases and J gave up 3 bases, with 19 bases separating them. The CDR3 has 16 residues. The DNA of the CDR3 is TGCGCCAGCAGCCACCCCGCGGGGGGCTGGGACACTGAAGCTTTCTTT. Amino acid sequence: CASSHPAGGWDTEAFF.

This clone was seen a handful of times. V gene TRBV5-5 combines with J gene TRBJ2-3; D remains ambiguous. The germline CDR1 and CDR2 sequences are SGHKS and YYEKEE (reference sequence). V was trimmed by 4 bases and J by 4 bases, leaving 13 bases between them. The CDR3 is 14 residues long. DNA of the CDR3: TGTGCCAGCAGCCGACCACTGTCGGCAGATACGCAGTATTTT. The encoded protein is CASSRPLSADTQYF.

This clone is deemed medium-sized. The gene calls are TRBV2 and TRBJ1-5; a possible D gene is TRBD1 (5 bases). The CDR3 runs 14 residues. The V end was cut by 6 bases, the J end by 3 bases, with 12 bases between. CDR1 is SNHLY, CDR2 FYNNEI, per germline. CDR3 in DNA: TGTGCCAGCAGGTGGGGGGACGTCAATCAGCCCCAGCATTTT. Protein: CASRWGDVNQPQHF.

V is TRBV9 and J is TRBJ1-5; no clear D. This CDR3 spans 14 amino acids. CDR1 SGDLS and CDR2 YYNGEE come from the germline V gene. Trimming took off 0 bases at V and 6 bases at J, with 10 bases between the two ends. The CDR3 here is CASSVGPNAQPQHF. In nucleotides, the CDR3 is TGTGCCAGCAGCGTAGGCCCCAATGCTCAGCCCCAGCATTTT.

The chain is built from TRBV21-1 and TRBJ1-1; TRBD1, the table's D call, lacks a check against the DNA. TRBV21-1 is termed a pseudogene. The CDR3 consists of 16 residues. The CDR3 coding sequence is TGTGCCAGCAGCACGGGGACAGGGAAACGGAACACTGAAGCTTTCTTT. Its protein is CASSTGTGKRNTEAFF.

The chain recombines TRBV5-1 with TRBJ1-5; D is unresolved. The CDR3 is made up of 14 amino acids. The germline V and J ends were trimmed by 0 bases and 2 bases, with 6 bases remaining between them. CDR1 is SGHRS and CDR2 is YFSETQ in the germline V gene. In nucleotides, the CDR3 is TGCGCCAGCAGCTTGGTACCGGGCAATCAGCCCCAGCATTTT. This gives the protein CASSLVPGNQPQHF.

The chain has TRBV5-1 and TRBJ2-7; 7 bases fit TRBD2. The CDR3 length is 15 residues. The germline gives CDR1 SGHRS, CDR2 YFSETQ. J gave up 2 bases and V 4 bases, and 9 bases lay outside the gene matches. CDR3 protein: CASSPDPRGAYEQYF. CDR3 in DNA: TGCGCCAGCAGCCCGGACCCCCGGGGGGCCTACGAGCAGTACTTC.

This chain joins TRBV7-3 and TRBJ1-2; possibly TRBD1 for D (5 bases). Germline CDR1 SGHTA, CDR2 FQGTGA. The CDR3 has 15 amino acids. The germline V and J ends were trimmed by 5 bases and 0 bases, with 13 bases remaining between them. The CDR3, as DNA: TGTGCCAGCAGCCCCGGCGGGGGGGCTAACTATGGCTACACCTTC. This encodes CASSPGGGANYGYTF. Full variable domain (remainder filled in from reference TRBV7-3 and TRBJ1-2): GAGVSQTPSNKVTEKGKYVELRCDPISGHTALYWYRQSLGQGPEFLIYFQGTGAADDSGLPNDRFFAVRPEGSVSTLKIQRTERGDSAVYLCASSPGGGANYGYTFGSGTRLTVV.

The V gene is TRBV7-2, the J gene TRBJ2-7; TRBD1 aligns across 8 bases. V dropped 5 bases and J dropped 7; count of bases not matched to a gene: 7. The CDR3 loop spans 13 amino acids. The germline gives CDR1 SGHTA, CDR2 FQGNSA. CDR3: CASSPQGAGEQYF. CDR3 DNA: TGTGCCAGCAGCCCGCAGGGGGCCGGTGAGCAGTACTTC.

The chain joins TRBV5-1 to TRBJ1-4; D possibly corresponds to TRBD1 (5 bases). Between the trimmed V and J ends, which lost 0 bases and 0 bases, there was a span of 9 bases. CDR1 is SGHRS, CDR2 YFSETQ, per germline. CDR3 size: 16 residues. CDR3 nucleotides: TGCGCCAGCAGCTTGGTAGGGGATGCAACTAATGAAAAACTGTTTTTT. Its translation: CASSLVGDATNEKLFF.

This chain connects TRBV6-1 to TRBJ1-1; 9 bases agree with TRBD1. This CDR3 is built from 13 residues. CDR1 and CDR2 from the germline V gene are MNHNS and SASEGT. The V and J ends lost 10 bases and 5 bases, in that order; junction bases with no gene match: 8. The CDR3 is CATRGTGRTEAFF. The CDR3 region has the DNA TGTGCCACCAGGGGGACAGGGAGGACTGAAGCTTTCTTT.

CDR3: CASSFRGGLETQYF. In DNA, the CDR3 is TGCGCCAGCAGCTTCCGAGGGGGCCTAGAGACCCAGTACTTC. V usage is TRBV5-1 and J usage is TRBJ2-5; 7 positions agree with TRBD1. CDR3 length: 14 residues. The trim removed 2 bases at V and 4 bases at J, leaving 5 bases unmatched. Germline loops: CDR1 SGHRS, CDR2 YFSETQ. Full variable domain (remainder filled in from reference TRBV5-1 and TRBJ2-5): KAGVTQTPRYLIKTRGQQVTLSCSPISGHRSVSWYQQTPGQGLQFLFEYFSETQRNKGNFPGRFSGRQFSNSRSEMNVSTLELGDSALYLCASSFRGGLETQYFGPGTRLLVL.

The rearrangement links TRBV18 to TRBJ2-3; 9 positions match TRBD1. Germline V gene lookup returns CDR1 KGHSH and CDR2 LQKENI. The V segment lost 6 bases and the J segment 1 base; nucleotides outside the gene matches: 2. The CDR3 has 14 residues. CDR3 protein: CASSWTGGTDTQYF. CDR3 nucleotide sequence: TGTGCCAGCTCCTGGACAGGGGGCACAGATACGCAGTATTTT.

The rearrangement links TRBV15 to TRBJ2-7, with D unclear. This CDR3 contains 14 residues. Germline lookup yields CDR1 LNHNV and CDR2 YYDKDF (reference sequence). Deletions cut 0 bases from V and 6 bases from J, with 12 bases between. This chain's CDR3 is CATSRDRAPIEQYF. DNA of the CDR3: TGTGCCACCAGCAGAGATCGGGCACCGATCGAGCAGTACTTC.

The chain links TRBV18 to TRBJ2-1; 7 positions agree with TRBD2. Germline lookup yields CDR1 KGHSH and CDR2 LQKENI. The CDR3 length is 15 residues. J was trimmed by 4 bases and V by 3 bases; bases with no gene match: 6. DNA of the CDR3: TGTGCCAGCTCACCTCCGGGGGGAGAGTACAATGAGCAGTTCTTC. Protein product: CASSPPGGEYNEQFF. The entire variable domain, with the rest obtained from reference TRBV18 and TRBJ2-1, is as follows: NAGVMQNPRHLVRRRGQEARLRCSPMKGHSHVYWYRQLPEEGLKFMVYLQKENIIDESGMPKERFSAEFPKEGPSILRIQQVVRGDSAAYFCASSPPGGEYNEQFFGPGTRLTVL.

The sample holds one count of this clone. The chain couples TRBV27 to TRBJ2-1; possibly TRBD1 or TRBD2 for D (5 bases each). Per germline, CDR1 MNHEY and CDR2 SMNVEV (reference sequence). Trimming took off 5 bases at V and 0 bases at J, with 11 bases between the two ends. CDR3 length equals 15 residues. CDR3 sequence (DNA): TGTGCCAGCAGTGAGGGGTCTATCTCCTACAATGAGCAGTTCTTC. Amino acid sequence: CASSEGSISYNEQFF.

This sequence joins TRBV4-3 and TRBJ1-2; no definite D call. CDR3 size: 13 residues. The V end lost 1 base, the J end lost 8 bases, and 11 bases lay between the germline ends. The germline CDR1 and CDR2 sequences are LGHNA and YSLEER. The CDR3 loop is CASSQGGRVGYTF. CDR3 DNA: TGCGCCAGCAGCCAAGGGGGTAGAGTGGGCTACACCTTC.

V and J are TRBV7-9 and TRBJ2-5; a possible D gene is TRBD2 (6 bases). Trimming removed 5 bases at V and 2 bases at J, with 15 bases between. The germline CDR1 and CDR2 sequences are SEHNR and FQNEAQ (reference sequence). The CDR3 totals 15 residues. Here the CDR3 DNA reads TGTGCCAGCAGCCCGCGGGGTAGCGGACAAGAGACCCAGTACTTC. Protein sequence: CASSPRGSGQETQYF.

This chain uses TRBV30 with TRBJ2-1, with TRBD2 identical over 9 bases. The germline gives CDR1 GTSNPN, CDR2 SVGIG (reference sequence). Trimming at V came to 5 bases and at J to 7 bases, leaving 9 bases not matched to a gene. The CDR3 length is 14 residues. The CDR3 region has the DNA TGTGCCTGGCAAGCGGGGGGCCTCAATAATGAGCAGTTCTTC. Protein product: CAWQAGGLNNEQFF.

This sequence joins TRBV5-6 and TRBJ2-7; TRBD2 might be the D (6 bases). CDR1 is SGHDT, CDR2 YYEEEE, per germline. Trimming left V 0 bases short and J 10 bases short, with 14 bases between. The CDR3 covers 13 residues. In nucleotides, the CDR3 is TGTGCCAGCAGCTTGGCCCGGCTAGCGAGACAGTACTTC. The encoded protein is CASSLARLARQYF. The full variable domain, its missing parts supplied by reference TRBV5-6 and TRBJ2-7, is DAGVTQSPTHLIKTRGQQVTLRCSPKSGHDTVSWYQQALGQGPQFIFQYYEEEERQRGNFPDRFSGHQFPNYSSELNVNALLLGDSALYLCASSLARLARQYFGPGTRLTVT.

This clone was seen a single time. The V gene is TRBV29-1, the J gene TRBJ2-7; a possible D gene is TRBD2 (6 bases). Germline V gene sequence: CDR1 SQVTM, CDR2 ANQGSEA. With 4 bases removed from V and 3 bases from J, the gap between germline ends came to 7 bases. The CDR3 has 11 residues. CDR3 DNA sequence: TGCAGCGTTGGGGGGGACTACGAGCAGTACTTC. It specifies CSVGGDYEQYF.

The chain couples TRBV11-2 to TRBJ1-5; D unclear. The germline V gene encodes CDR1 SGHAT and CDR2 FQNNGV. V was trimmed by 4 bases and J by 1 base, leaving 5 bases between them. This CDR3 spans 13 amino acids. In DNA form, the CDR3 reads TGTGCCAGCAGCTACACCAGCAATCAGCCCCAGCATTTT. Its translation: CASSYTSNQPQHF.

This clone was seen once. The rearrangement links TRBV5-1 to TRBJ1-6; TRBD1 might be the D (6 bases). Per the germline V gene, CDR1 is SGHRS and CDR2 is YFSETQ. Trimming removed 0 bases from V and 5 bases from J, with 12 bases in between. This CDR3 comprises 16 residues. CDR3 bases: TGCGCCAGCAGCTTGGTTGGGGGCGCAAATAATTCACCCCTCCACTTT. Protein: CASSLVGGANNSPLHF.

This clone turned up a few times. This rearrangement joins TRBV7-2 to TRBJ2-7, with D uncertain. Germline V gene data show CDR1 as SGHTA and CDR2 as FQGNSA. Trimming cost V 5 bases and J 4 bases, with 12 bases left between them. The length of the CDR3 is 13 residues. In nucleotides, the CDR3 is TGTGCCAGCAGCCCCCCGACACGGTACGAGCAGTACTTC. As protein: CASSPPTRYEQYF.

This chain uses TRBV10-3 with TRBJ2-5; D assignment may be TRBD1 or TRBD2 (6 bases each). CDR1 and CDR2 from the germline V gene are ENHRY and SYGVKD. V lost 4 bases, J lost 1 base, and 13 bases lay in between. The CDR3 runs to 15 residues. The CDR3 DNA follows: TGTGCCATCAGTGGGGGGGCCTCAACCCAAGAGACCCAGTACTTC. Protein sequence: CAISGGASTQETQYF.

This sequence joins TRBV9 and TRBJ2-2; D might be TRBD2 (6 bases). V lost 0 bases and J 2 bases, leaving 11 bases between the germline ends. Germline-derived CDR1 and CDR2 are SGDLS and YYNGEE. This CDR3 has 16 amino acids. CDR3 sequence: CASSVAGGVNTGELFF. The DNA of the CDR3 is TGTGCCAGCAGCGTAGCCGGCGGGGTAAACACCGGGGAGCTGTTTTTT.

The gene calls are TRBV7-9 and TRBJ1-6, with TRBD1 identical over 7 bases. J was trimmed by 7 bases and V by 4 bases; bases with no gene match: 4. CDR3 size: 14 residues. CDR1 is SEHNR, CDR2 FQNEAQ, per germline (reference sequence). This CDR3 is CASSSGQANSPLHF. The CDR3 DNA reads as TGTGCCAGCAGCTCCGGACAGGCAAATTCACCCCTCCACTTT.